This T cell receptor beta chain stems from a study of blood T cell repertoires in COVID-19. Study context: From T cells, B-cell-depleted T cells, or PBMCs came the material, which was cDNA or gDNA.

CDR1 and CDR2 (germline): SGHDT, YYEEEE. V dropped 4 bases and J dropped 2; count of bases not matched to a gene: 11. The CDR3 is 17 residues long. The assay was immunoSEQ multiplex PCR, and TCRdb's table has in-frame clones only and misses some. In the table there are 200,000 to 300,000 clones, roughly four fifths of which are singletons. The chain carries TRBV5-6 and TRBJ2-5; 10 bases map to TRBD2. This TCR derives from a woman between 65 and 79 years old with acute or convalescent COVID-19. The specimen sequenced was peripheral blood. The CDR3 DNA is TGTGCCAGCAGCCGGGACCTTAGCGGGGGGACGCAAGAGACCCAGTACTTC. Residues: CASSRDLSGGTQETQYF.